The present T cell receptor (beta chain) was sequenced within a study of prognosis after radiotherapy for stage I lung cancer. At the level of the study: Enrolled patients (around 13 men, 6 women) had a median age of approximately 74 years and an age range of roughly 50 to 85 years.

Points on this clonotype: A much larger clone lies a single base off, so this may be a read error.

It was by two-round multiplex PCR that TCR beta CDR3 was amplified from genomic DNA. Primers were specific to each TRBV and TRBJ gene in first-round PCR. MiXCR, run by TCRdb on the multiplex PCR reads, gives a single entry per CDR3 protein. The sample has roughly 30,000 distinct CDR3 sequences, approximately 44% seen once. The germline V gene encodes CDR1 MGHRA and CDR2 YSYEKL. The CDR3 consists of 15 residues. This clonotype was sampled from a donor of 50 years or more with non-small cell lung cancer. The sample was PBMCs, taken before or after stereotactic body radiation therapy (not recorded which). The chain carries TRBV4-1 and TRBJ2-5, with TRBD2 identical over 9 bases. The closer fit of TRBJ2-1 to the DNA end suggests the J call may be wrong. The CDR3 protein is CSSSRAGGNDNEQFF. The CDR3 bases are TGCTCCAGCAGCCGAGCGGGAGGCAATGACAATGAGCAGTTCTTC.